The 19 T cell receptor beta chains below all came from one sample that was sequenced in a study of blood T cell repertoires in COVID-19. Using immunoSEQ multiplex PCR, the repertoire was profiled, and TCRdb retains in-frame clones only, with some absent. The table shows about 37,000 clones, with around 87% occurring only once. Specimen: peripheral blood. The source is a human donor in a cohort sampled during active COVID-19.

The gene calls are TRBV4-3 and TRBJ1-4; no definite D call. The CDR3 runs to 15 residues. The V end was cut by 1 base, the J end by 0 bases, with 6 bases between. The germline V gene encodes CDR1 LGHNA and CDR2 YSLEER. CDR3 nucleotides: TGCGCCAGCAGCCAAGTCCCCTCAACTAATGAAAAACTGTTTTTT. This translates into CASSQVPSTNEKLFF.

The genes are TRBV3-1 (or the pseudogene TRBV3-2) and TRBJ2-5; the match to TRBD2 covers 8 bases. After removal of 1 base from V and 5 bases from J, the junction contained 6 bases not matched to a gene. CDR1 and CDR2 (germline): LGHDT, YNNKEL (reference sequence). The CDR3 is 15 residues long. The CDR3 region has the DNA TGTGCCAGCAGCCAAGCCGGGGGGGTATGGGAGACCCAGTACTTC. Translating gives CASSQAGGVWETQYF.

The chain is built from TRBV24-1 and TRBJ1-2, with 7 bases identical to TRBD1. The germline V gene has CDR1 KGHDR and CDR2 SFDVKD. V trimming: 2 bases; J trimming: 2 bases; junction bases outside the gene matches: 1. This CDR3 has 14 residues. The CDR3 region has the DNA TGTGCCACCAGTGATTGGGACAGAAACTATGGCTACACCTTC. This codes for CATSDWDRNYGYTF.

The J gene is TRBJ2-1, the V gene TRBV28; D unresolved. V dropped 8 bases and J dropped 0 bases, with 11 bases sitting between them. The germline CDR1 and CDR2 sequences are MDHEN and SYDVKM. This CDR3 is built from 14 residues. The CDR3 loop reads CASRGAYSYNEQFF. The CDR3 DNA reads as TGTGCCAGCCGAGGCGCGTACTCCTACAATGAGCAGTTCTTC.

The chain recombines TRBV7-2 with TRBJ2-3; 8 positions agree with TRBD1. CDR1 SGHTA and CDR2 FQGNSA come from the germline V gene. Trimming removed 11 bases from V and 3 bases from J; junction bases left unmatched: 4. This CDR3 is 12 amino acids long. This CDR3 is CAGTGGTDTQYF. CDR3 nucleotide sequence: TGTGCCGGAACAGGGGGAACAGATACGCAGTATTTT. Combining the CDR3 with reference TRBV7-2 and TRBJ2-3 gives the whole variable domain GAGVSQSPSNKVTEKGKDVELRCDPISGHTALYWYRQSLGQGLEFLIYFQGNSAPDKSGLPSDRFSAERTGGSVSTLTIQRTQQEDSAVYLCAGTGGTDTQYFGPGTRLTVL.

The gene calls are TRBV27 and TRBJ1-1; TRBD1 might be the D (6 bases). Germline CDR1 is MNHEY and CDR2 is SMNVEV (reference sequence). The length of the CDR3 is 15 residues. V lost 3 bases to trimming and J lost 2 bases, with 13 bases between them. This CDR3 is CASSFDSTGNTEAFF. Written as DNA, the CDR3 is TGTGCCAGCAGTTTCGACTCGACAGGCAACACTGAAGCTTTCTTT.

This clone was seen more than once but under ten times. The chain carries TRBV5-1 and TRBJ1-3, with TRBD1 as a possible D gene (5 bases). The CDR3 runs to 14 residues. Germline V gives CDR1 SGHRS, CDR2 YFSETQ. Between the trimmed V and J ends, which lost 1 base and 4 bases, there was a span of 9 bases. CDR3 nucleotides: TGCGCCAGCAGCTTGAGCACAGGCGGAAACACCATATATTTT. Protein product: CASSLSTGGNTIYF. The whole variable domain, filled in from reference TRBV5-1 and TRBJ1-3, reads KAGVTQTPRYLIKTRGQQVTLSCSPISGHRSVSWYQQTPGQGLQFLFEYFSETQRNKGNFPGRFSGRQFSNSRSEMNVSTLELGDSALYLCASSLSTGGNTIYFGEGSWLTVV.

The genes are TRBV2 and TRBJ2-5; 9 bases are shared with TRBD2. The CDR3 sequence is 14 residues long. The ends lost 6 bases at V and 1 base at J; junction bases unmatched: 3. Germline CDR1 and CDR2: SNHLY and FYNNEI. The CDR3 reads CASRPGLAQETQYF. The CDR3 DNA reads TGTGCCAGCAGGCCGGGACTAGCCCAAGAGACCCAGTACTTC.

The chain recombines TRBV28 with TRBJ2-7; TRBD1 aligns across 9 bases. Germline trimming cut 2 bases from V and 5 bases from J; bases unmatched to any gene: 10. There are 16 residues in the CDR3. The germline V gene encodes CDR1 MDHEN and CDR2 SYDVKM. The CDR3 loop is CASSLLGQGISHEQYF. CDR3 nucleotides: TGTGCCAGCAGTTTACTTGGACAGGGGATTAGCCACGAGCAGTACTTC.

The chain recombines TRBV6-5 with TRBJ2-5, with D possibly matching TRBD1 (5 bases). The CDR3 is 15 amino acids. V was cut by 8 bases and J by 4 bases, with 20 bases left in between. The germline gives CDR1 MNHEY, CDR2 SVGAGI. CDR3 DNA: TGTGCCAGCCTAAAGGGGCAGGGTGGTTCAGAGACCCAGTACTTC. As protein: CASLKGQGGSETQYF.

J is TRBJ2-5 and V is TRBV10-3; 10 bases match TRBD1. The CDR3 spans 14 residues. The J segment lost 5 bases and the V segment lost 6 bases, leaving 6 bases of the junction unmatched. Germline CDR1 and CDR2: ENHRY and SYGVKD. The CDR3 reads CAIRDRGRWETQYF. In DNA, the CDR3 is TGTGCCATCAGAGACAGGGGGCGGTGGGAGACCCAGTACTTC.

J is TRBJ2-7 and V is TRBV7-2, with 7 positions matching TRBD1. V lost 3 bases to trimming and J lost 2 bases; unmatched junction nucleotides: 4. This CDR3 has 14 residues. Germline CDR1 is SGHTA and CDR2 is FQGNSA. The CDR3 sequence is CASSFSQGAYEQYF. For the CDR3, the DNA is TGTGCCAGCAGCTTTAGCCAGGGGGCCTACGAGCAGTACTTC.

This rearrangement joins TRBV7-9 to TRBJ1-6; D not resolved. CDR3 length: 14 amino acids. V was clipped by 5 bases and J by 13 bases, with 18 bases between them. The germline V gene encodes CDR1 SEHNR and CDR2 FQNEAQ (reference sequence). The CDR3 nucleotides read TGTGCCAGCAGCCCCAAGTTACACGCGGCGCCCCTCCACTTT. Translating it yields CASSPKLHAAPLHF.

The chain uses TRBV6-5 and TRBJ1-5; D not resolved. Germline CDR1 reads MNHEY; CDR2 reads SVGAGI. Trimming took off 4 bases at V and 3 bases at J, with 7 bases between the two ends. This CDR3 region has 13 residues. This CDR3 is CASSSSLNQPQHF. For the CDR3, the DNA is TGTGCCAGCAGTTCCTCCCTCAATCAGCCCCAGCATTTT.

This clone was detected only once. The chain couples TRBV11-2 to TRBJ1-2; TRBD1 agrees at 10 bases. The trim removed 0 bases at V and 7 bases at J, leaving 5 bases unmatched. The germline V gene has CDR1 SGHAT and CDR2 FQNNGV. The CDR3 contains 15 residues. The CDR3 nucleotides are TGTGCCAGCAGCTTAGATAGGGACAGGGGCGGTGGCTACACCTTC. Protein: CASSLDRDRGGGYTF.

This chain uses TRBV18 with TRBJ2-2, with D possibly matching TRBD1 (5 bases). There are 14 residues in the CDR3. Germline assignment: CDR1 KGHSH and CDR2 LQKENI. V lost 5 bases and J lost 1, with 8 bases in between. In nucleotides, the CDR3 is TGTGCCAGCTCAGGACAAGGGAACACCGGGGAGCTGTTTTTT. Protein product: CASSGQGNTGELFF.

V usage is TRBV28 and J usage is TRBJ1-2, with D tentatively TRBD1 (6 bases). The CDR3 sequence is 14 residues long. Trimming shortened V by 4 bases and J by 2 bases, and 11 bases separated the two germline ends. CDR1 is MDHEN and CDR2 is SYDVKM in the germline V gene. CDR3 DNA sequence: TGTGCCAGCAGTTCCCTAACAGGGAACTATGGCTACACCTTC. Encoded protein: CASSSLTGNYGYTF.

The chain recombines TRBV28 with TRBJ1-5, with TRBD1 identical over 10 bases. Germline assignment: CDR1 MDHEN and CDR2 SYDVKM. The CDR3 spans 14 residues. The trim removed 9 bases at V and 0 bases at J, leaving 2 bases unmatched. CDR3 in amino acids: CASRTGGSNQPQHF. CDR3 sequence (DNA): TGTGCCAGTAGGACAGGGGGTAGCAATCAGCCCCAGCATTTT.

The chain recombines TRBV6-2 or TRBV6-3 with TRBJ2-7, with 8 bases that match TRBD2. Germline V CDR1 and CDR2: MNHEY, SVGEGT. Losses at the gene ends were 2 bases for V and 0 bases for J; bases not matched to a gene: 3. The CDR3 covers 15 residues. CDR3 sequence reads: CASSYRRGASYEQYF. For the CDR3, the DNA is TGTGCCAGCAGTTACCGGCGGGGGGCCTCCTACGAGCAGTACTTC.